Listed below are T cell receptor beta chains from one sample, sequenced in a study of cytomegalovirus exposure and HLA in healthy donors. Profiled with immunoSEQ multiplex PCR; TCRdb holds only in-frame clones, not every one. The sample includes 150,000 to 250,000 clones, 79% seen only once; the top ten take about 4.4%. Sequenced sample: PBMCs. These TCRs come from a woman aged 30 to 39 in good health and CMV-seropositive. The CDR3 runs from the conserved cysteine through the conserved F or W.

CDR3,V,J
CASSTARDRDNYGYTF,TRBV5-4,TRBJ1-2
CASRTGQGSNQPQHF,TRBV6-5,TRBJ1-5
CASSGRARYNEQFF,TRBV19,TRBJ2-1
CASSGTGASYNEQFF,TRBV7-9,TRBJ2-1
CASSAPGQNSPLHF,TRBV9,TRBJ1-6
CASSPSQGLLGELFF,TRBV5-1,TRBJ2-2
CASSFGGNTEAFF,TRBV11-3,TRBJ1-1
CASSLARGLSSYNEQFF,TRBV7-2,TRBJ2-1
CASSAVSSYNEQFF,TRBV25-1,TRBJ2-1
CASSSSPHTDTQYF,TRBV7-9,TRBJ2-3
CASSLFTSGNTDTQYF,TRBV7-2,TRBJ2-3
CASSTSTGGYSGETQYF,TRBV11-2,TRBJ2-5
CASSEAGQATNEKLFF,TRBV6-1,TRBJ1-4
CAWSEGPGAGEQYF,TRBV30,TRBJ2-7
CASSPVTGGNTEAFF,TRBV7-8,TRBJ1-1